The 15 T cell receptor beta chains in this list originate from one sample, sequenced in a study of identical twins' blood T cells. TCRdb analysed the 5' RACE reads with MiXCR anew, one entry per CDR3 protein. The sample holds about 370,000 distinct CDR3 sequences, roughly 31% seen once. The sequencing input was PBMCs. Receptor source: a woman aged 18 to 55 in good health.

This clonotype was counted between two and nine times. The rearrangement links TRBV6-2 or TRBV6-3 to TRBJ1-5, with TRBD1 matching over 9 bases. V lost 4 bases to trimming and J lost 8 bases; unmatched junction nucleotides: 12. Germline lookup yields CDR1 MNHEY and CDR2 SVGEGT. The CDR3 loop spans 16 amino acids. CDR3 in amino acids: CASSSLTGTGSEPQHF. DNA for the CDR3: TGTGCCAGCAGTTCCCTTACCGGGACAGGGAGTGAGCCCCAGCATTTT.

As concerns this clonotype: A much larger clone lies one base from this, so it may be a read error. The chain is built from TRBV6-5 and TRBJ1-2, with a weak D call TRBD1 (5 bases). Per the germline V gene, CDR1 is MNHEY and CDR2 is SVGAGI. The CDR3 covers 15 residues. Written as DNA, the CDR3 is TGTGTCAGCAGTTACTCGGGGCAGTATAACTATGGCTACACCTTC. Translating gives CVSSYSGQYNYGYTF.

In regard to this clonotype: An end of the junction does not agree with germline; a read error may underlie this. DNA for the CDR3: TGCGGTGCTAGACCATCCCGGGAGCGGTCCGAAAAACTGTTTTTT. Encoded protein: CGARPSRERSEKLFF. The chain has TRBV20-1 and TRBJ1-4; D is unclear. Germline-derived CDR1 and CDR2 are DFQATT and SNEGSKA (reference sequence). This CDR3 region has 15 residues.

This clonotype turned up a few times. The V gene is TRBV12-3 or TRBV12-4, the J gene TRBJ2-3, with 8 bases fitting TRBD1. This CDR3 has 14 amino acids. V lost 4 bases, J lost 8 bases, and 8 bases stayed unmatched. The CDR3 nucleotides are TGTGCCAGCAGTTCCCCGGGACAGGCAGCTACGCAGTATTTT. Its protein is CASSSPGQAATQYF.

This rearrangement joins TRBV11-2 to TRBJ2-3; D is possibly TRBD2 (7 bases). V was shortened by 7 bases and J by 3 bases, with 17 bases between the two germline ends. Germline V gene lookup returns CDR1 SGHAT and CDR2 FQNNGV. This CDR3 has 15 amino acids. This chain's CDR3 is CASTARGGGTDTQYF. The CDR3 DNA reads as TGTGCCAGCACCGCTAGGGGAGGGGGGACAGATACGCAGTATTTT.

This clonotype was counted between two and nine times. V and J are TRBV6-5 and TRBJ2-1; D is ambiguous. The germline V gene encodes CDR1 MNHEY and CDR2 SVGAGI. V lost 7 bases and J lost 2, with 9 bases in between. The CDR3 consists of 13 residues. CDR3 amino acids: CASTSSPYNEQFF. DNA of the CDR3: TGTGCCAGCACCAGCAGCCCCTACAATGAGCAGTTCTTC.

The V gene is TRBV20-1, the J gene TRBJ1-2; D call uncertain. The germline CDR1 and CDR2 sequences are DFQATT and SNEGSKA (reference sequence). The V end was cut by 3 bases, the J end by 7 bases, with 9 bases between. CDR3 length equals 11 residues. Here the CDR3 reads CSASAKAGYTF. The CDR3 bases are TGCAGTGCTAGTGCCAAGGCTGGCTACACCTTC.

The chain is built from TRBV5-1 and TRBJ2-1; tentative D call: TRBD1 (6 bases). Germline-derived CDR1 and CDR2 are SGHRS and YFSETQ. The CDR3 consists of 15 residues. V was shortened by 1 base and J by 5 bases, with 13 bases between the two germline ends. The CDR3 region is CASSLLPAGDNEQFF. Written as DNA, the CDR3 is TGCGCCAGCAGCTTGTTACCGGCAGGGGACAATGAGCAGTTCTTC. The complete variable domain, with remaining parts taken from reference TRBV5-1 and TRBJ2-1, reads KAGVTQTPRYLIKTRGQQVTLSCSPISGHRSVSWYQQTPGQGLQFLFEYFSETQRNKGNFPGRFSGRQFSNSRSEMNVSTLELGDSALYLCASSLLPAGDNEQFFGPGTRLTVL.

Points on this clonotype: A clone one base away is much larger, so this may be a read error. This chain connects TRBV2 to TRBJ1-3; D is uncertain. This CDR3 has 14 residues. Trimming pared 6 bases from V and 2 bases from J, leaving 11 bases between. The V gene's germline CDR1 is SNHLY and CDR2 FYNNEI. The CDR3: CASSLPSAGNTIYF. CDR3 sequence (DNA): TGTGCCAGCAGCCTCCCATCGGCTGGAAACACCATATATTTT.

The chain combines TRBV7-9 with TRBJ1-2; 8 bases line up with TRBD1. Germline loops: CDR1 SEHNR, CDR2 FQNEAQ (reference sequence). Losses at the gene ends were 6 bases for V and 8 bases for J; bases not matched to a gene: 8. This CDR3 is built from 13 residues. The CDR3 sequence is CASRRQGRGGYTF. The CDR3 bases are TGTGCCAGCAGACGACAGGGGAGAGGAGGCTACACCTTC.

The chain couples TRBV5-1 to TRBJ1-1, with no clear D. The CDR3 extends over 14 amino acids. V dropped 4 bases and J dropped 4 bases, with 14 bases sitting between them. Per the germline V gene, CDR1 is SGHRS and CDR2 is YFSETQ. CDR3 DNA: TGCGCCAGCAGCCTAGGGCCCTTCGGCACTGAAGCTTTCTTT. Residues: CASSLGPFGTEAFF.

This clonotype appeared a few times. One base away lies a much larger clone, so this may be a sequencing read error. V is TRBV4-1 and J is TRBJ1-1, with no clear D. This CDR3 is built from 19 residues. Germline V gives CDR1 MGHRA, CDR2 YSYEKL. The DNA of the CDR3 is TGCGCCAGCAGCCCACGGCGTATGTCCGCTGGTTTTATGAACACTGGAGCTTTCTTT. This codes for CASSPRRMSAGFMNTGAFF.

This clonotype was counted a few times. The rearrangement uses TRBV2 and TRBJ1-1, with TRBD1 matching over 7 bases. The CDR3 sequence is 15 residues long. From germline, CDR1 is SNHLY and CDR2 FYNNEI. V lost 4 bases and J lost 0; bases outside the gene matches: 5. CDR3 protein: CASSAGQIMNTEAFF. The DNA for the CDR3 is TGTGCCAGCAGTGCGGGACAGATCATGAACACTGAAGCTTTCTTT. Based on the CDR3 plus reference TRBV2 and TRBJ1-1, the full variable domain is EPEVTQTPSHQVTQMGQEVILRCVPISNHLYFYWYRQILGQKVEFLVSFYNNEISEKSEIFDDQFSVERPDGSNFTLKIRSTKLEDSAMYFCASSAGQIMNTEAFFGQGTRLTVV.

The V call is TRBV5-1, the J call TRBJ2-1; maybe TRBD2 (6 bases). Trimming left V 6 bases short and J 8 bases short, with 18 bases between. There are 14 residues in the CDR3. The germline V gene encodes CDR1 SGHRS and CDR2 YFSETQ. DNA for the CDR3: TGCGCCAGCACAGTAGCGGTCGCTAGGGATGAGCAGTTCTTC. Amino acid sequence: CASTVAVARDEQFF.

The CDR3 reads CASINAEATEAFF. The CDR3 region has the DNA TGTGCCAGCATCAACGCAGAGGCTACTGAAGCTTTCTTT. The chain couples TRBV6-5 to TRBJ1-1; D remains unclear. Germline V gene lookup returns CDR1 MNHEY and CDR2 SVGAGI. Trimming removed 7 bases from V and 5 bases from J, with 14 bases in between. The CDR3 sequence is 13 residues long.